This T cell receptor beta chain was retrieved from a study of blood T cell repertoires in COVID-19. Across the whole study: Samples representing acute and convalescent COVID-19 were sourced from the United States, Italy and Spain. T cells, B-cell-depleted T cells, or PBMCs supplied cDNA or gDNA.

In the authors' workflow: Estimates of nucleated cell counts were drawn from the amplification of reference gene primers. TCRdb keeps only in-frame clones here, not all; method: immunoSEQ multiplex PCR. From that table come the V and J calls and clone size; the DNA was used to work out D and trimming. Altogether approximately 88,000 clones are present, approximately 86% being singletons, with the ten largest covering approximately 15%. The CDR3 covers 14 residues. The trim removed 1 base at V and 5 bases at J, leaving 5 bases unmatched. Germline CDR1 SGHNT, CDR2 YYREEE (reference sequence). The receptor comes from a male donor with acute or convalescent COVID-19. The sample was peripheral blood. The V call is TRBV5-4, the J call TRBJ1-1; TRBD1 aligns across 7 bases. CDR3 protein: CASSLRQGGTEAFF. The CDR3 DNA follows: TGTGCCAGCAGCTTGAGACAGGGTGGGACTGAAGCTTTCTTT. The whole variable domain, remainder taken from reference TRBV5-4 and TRBJ1-1, is ETGVTQSPTHLIKTRGQQVTLRCSSQSGHNTVSWYQQALGQGPQFIFQYYREEENGRGNFPPRFSGLQFPNYSSELNVNALELDDSALYLCASSLRQGGTEAFFGQGTRLTVV.